The TCR beta chain under discussion was sequenced for a study of blood T cell repertoires in COVID-19. As for the study in general: The United States, Italy and Spain provided the acute and convalescent COVID-19 samples. Sources were T cells, B-cell-depleted T cells, or PBMCs; the material itself was cDNA or gDNA.

Authors' methods: Amplification from reference gene primers served as the basis for estimated nucleated cell counts. The assay was immunoSEQ multiplex PCR, and TCRdb's table has in-frame clones only and misses some. V and J calls and clone size are copied from that table; D and trimming were computed from the DNA. Found here are 250,000 to 350,000 clones, approximately 86% of them singletons; the top ten hold roughly 2%. With V trimmed by 2 bases and J by 4 bases, 5 bases remained unmatched. Germline V gene sequence: CDR1 GTSNPN, CDR2 SVGIG (reference sequence). This CDR3 has 13 residues. With respect to this clone: At the DNA level, this CDR3 is encoded by other sequences in the same sample as well.

The chain recombines TRBV30 with TRBJ2-7; TRBD1 matches 7 bases. The sequence was collected from a woman aged 45-59 years who had recovered from COVID-19. The specimen was peripheral blood. The CDR3 DNA follows: TGTGCCTGGAGTCCCGGGACAGCTTACGAGCAGTACTTC. Translated, it gives CAWSPGTAYEQYF.